The TCR beta chain described here comes from a study of OX40 agonist ivuxolimab in advanced cancers. Overall study context: Three patients showed partial responses: one hepatocellular carcinoma and two cutaneous melanoma cases. The study's findings and limits: CD8+ T cells were the subset that, on average, had more expanded clones than CD4+. Both CD4+ and CD8+ T cell populations in blood had undergone clonal expansion by week 6 at 0.1 to 3.0 mg/kg.

V dropped 1 base and J dropped 2 bases, with 17 bases sitting between them. The CDR3 loop spans 17 amino acids. Germline lookup yields CDR1 SGHRS and CDR2 YFSETQ. Worth noting for this clone: What it binds is unknown.

The assay was immunoSEQ multiplex PCR, and TCRdb's table has in-frame clones only and misses some. The repertoire holds 150,000 to 180,000 clones, 85% to 95% seen once, with about 0.31% in the top ten. The study sampled blood at baseline, cycle 4 day 1, and cycle 7 day 1. The genes are TRBV5-1 and TRBJ2-3; a possible D gene is TRBD2 (7 bases). This specimen was CD4+ or CD8+ T cells sorted from blood, taken in a trial of the OX40 agonist ivuxolimab. The clonotype originates from an adult with an advanced solid tumor such as melanoma, head and neck, liver or kidney cancer. CDR3 sequence: CASSLSRGALTTDTQYF. As DNA, the CDR3 is TGCGCCAGCAGCTTGAGTCGGGGGGCCCTAACCACAGATACGCAGTATTTT. Full variable domain (missing parts from reference TRBV5-1 and TRBJ2-3): KAGVTQTPRYLIKTRGQQVTLSCSPISGHRSVSWYQQTPGQGLQFLFEYFSETQRNKGNFPGRFSGRQFSNSRSEMNVSTLELGDSALYLCASSLSRGALTTDTQYFGPGTRLTVL.